The rows below give T cell receptor beta chains drawn from one sample of a study of identical twins. Using its own MiXCR run on the 5' RACE reads, TCRdb lists one record per CDR3 protein. The sample records about 660,000 distinct CDR3 sequences, over 8.5% being singletons. These data are also associated with another study on yellow fever vaccine responses in identical twins.

Specimen: PBMCs. Every receptor here comes from a woman aged 18-29 years in good health. Both conserved end residues are part of each CDR3. Each record gives: D gene, V gene, clone size, J gene, CDR3 protein, CDR3 DNA. A D gene is named only where the DNA matches it firmly. Expanded clones get a size class; other rows say once, few or many, or leave the size out.

-,TRBV4-3,many,TRBJ2-3,CASSQIRADTQYF,TGCGCCAGCAGCCAAATCAGGGCGGATACGCAGTATTTT
TRBD2,TRBV20-1,many,TRBJ2-7,CSARTSGYYEQYF,TGCAGTGCTCGGACTAGCGGGTATTACGAGCAGTACTTC
-,TRBV3-1,many,TRBJ1-1,CASSQDLGPGRNTEAFF,TGTGCCAGCAGCCAAGATCTAGGCCCTGGGCGGAACACTGAAGCTTTCTTT
TRBD1,TRBV7-9,many,TRBJ2-1,CASGRTGTTYNEQFF,TGTGCCAGCGGAAGGACAGGAACTACCTACAATGAGCAGTTCTTC
-,TRBV4-2,many,TRBJ2-7,CASSPRRTAYEQYF,TGTGCCAGCAGCCCCCGTCGGACAGCCTACGAGCAGTACTTC
TRBD2,TRBV5-1,many,TRBJ2-1,CASSLGLAGLNEQFF,TGCGCCAGCAGCCTGGGACTAGCGGGCCTCAATGAGCAGTTCTTC
TRBD1,TRBV27,-,TRBJ2-7,CASSPQQGKGGEQYF,TGTGCCAGCAGTCCGCAACAGGGGAAAGGGGGCGAGCAGTACTTC
TRBD1,TRBV20-1,few,TRBJ2-2,CSARVPGQGVAGELFF,TGCAGTGCTAGAGTGCCCGGACAGGGGGTGGCCGGGGAGCTGTTTTTT
TRBD1,TRBV29-1,many,TRBJ1-2,CSATPDRDRDGYTF,TGCAGCGCCACCCCTGACCGAGACAGGGATGGCTACACCTTC
-,TRBV5-6,-,TRBJ2-3,CASSLLSHSTDTQYF,TGTGCCAGCAGCTTGCTTAGCCATAGCACAGATACGCAGTATTTT
-,TRBV13,few,TRBJ1-4,CASSLAREKLFF,TGTGCCAGCAGCTTAGCGCGGGAAAAACTGTTTTTT
-,TRBV28,-,TRBJ1-6,CASHLGLINSPLHF,TGTGCCAGCCATCTGGGACTCATAAATTCACCCCTCCACTTT
TRBD2,TRBV6-1,few,TRBJ2-7,CASTLAGGPSEQYF,TGTGCCAGCACCCTAGCGGGAGGGCCCAGCGAGCAGTACTTC
TRBD1,TRBV5-6,few,TRBJ2-1,CASSARDRGHNEQFF,TGTGCCAGCAGCGCCCGGGACAGGGGTCACAATGAGCAGTTCTTC
TRBD2,TRBV6-2/TRBV6-3,-,TRBJ2-7,CASSYESGSNEQYF,TGTGCCAGCAGTTACGAGAGCGGGAGCAACGAGCAGTACTTC
-,TRBV20-1,many,TRBJ2-3,CSAQDPRVDTQYF,TGCAGTGCCCAGGACCCCAGGGTAGATACGCAGTATTTT
-,TRBV6-5,few,TRBJ2-2,CASSLRTDGELFF,TGTGCCAGCAGTTTAAGGACGGACGGGGAGCTGTTTTTT